This TCR beta chain was sequenced in a study of T cell responses to AZD1222 COVID-19 vaccine. Study-wide findings and caveats: The study reported that nearly half of spike-specific TCRs target unmutated variant regions. Donor demographics were predominantly white British with a female majority; clonal diversity may be underestimated.

A note on this clone: The antigen remains undetermined.

Assay used: immunoSEQ multiplex PCR; TCRdb lists only in-frame clones, some missing. Of around 140,000 clones listed, 80% to 95% are singletons. The TCR was taken from an adult who received the AZD1222 COVID-19 vaccine. The material sequenced was peripheral blood, taken 28 days after the second AZD1222 dose.

DNA of the CDR3: TGTGCCAGCAGTCTGTACCGGGACAGGGGAAGAGAGCAGTTCTTC. Its translation is CASSLYRDRGREQFF. This sequence joins TRBV27 and TRBJ2-1, with 10 bases identical to TRBD1. J was trimmed by 10 bases and V by 5 bases; bases with no gene match: 11. The CDR3 is 15 amino acids. Germline V gene data show CDR1 as MNHEY and CDR2 as SMNVEV (reference sequence).